This T cell receptor beta chain is drawn from a study of blood T cells in healthy people across ages. For the study at large: Template switching picked up about one barcoded beta molecule for each two T cells.

A second 7 to 11 cycle PCR used barcoded and J-beta primers. One entry per CDR3 protein results from TCRdb running MiXCR on the 5' RACE reads. This repertoire shows about 640,000 distinct CDR3 sequences, about 30% found once; its top ten account for about 15%. This clonotype came up once. A much larger clonotype is one base distant, so this may be a read error. The V gene's germline CDR1 is SGHRS and CDR2 YFSETQ. The CDR3 loop spans 13 amino acids. Extraction yielded at least 5.5 micrograms of total RNA per sample. The TCR comes from a woman older than 75 in good health. Sequencing input: blood. V and J are TRBV5-1 and TRBJ1-2; D gene uncertain. The CDR3 region has the DNA TGCGTCAACAGCTCGGAGGCATCTTATGGCTACACCTTC. Translated: CVNSSEASYGYTF.